This T cell receptor beta chain appears in the sequencing data of a study of early stage breast cancer tumors (TCRdb year 2017). As for the study more broadly: Of the roughly 15 invasive breast tumors, roughly 12 were found to be estrogen receptor-positive, progesterone receptor-positive and HER2-negative. Of the roughly 12 ER+/PR+/HER2- tumors, eight were classified as invasive ductal carcinomas and four as invasive lobular carcinomas. On average, each sample got about 9.6-fold read coverage. Across all samples, some 2.8 million templates representing 1,097,674 unique clonotypes were detected. Summary of the overall study and its limitations: Bulk genomic DNA sequencing of unsorted cells missed chain pairing and functional markers such as CD4, CD8 and FOXP3. Enriched TCRB sequences shared across patients were mostly commonly generated sequences, unlikely to play an important role in the tumor microenvironment. Compared with adjacent normal breast tissue, tumors had about 2.5-fold higher T cell density and higher clonality. Analysis by tumor subtype was prevented by the small cohort size. Greater similarity was observed between blood and normal breast repertoires than between blood and tumor repertoires, and tumor was distinguished from normal in about 85% of the 16 patients when each tissue was compared with blood.

For this clone: Its target antigen remains unknown. No much larger clone is present one base from it, and per-base qualities are unavailable.

V drops 1 base and J drops 5 bases, leaving 14 bases in between. The germline V gene provides CDR1 SGHTA and CDR2 FQGNSA. The CDR3 numbers 16 residues from cysteine through phenylalanine. The entry retains the CDR3 DNA only, 48 bases that are in frame from base 1. The study profiled bulk TCR beta-chain repertoires in matched peripheral blood, tumor and adjacent normal breast tissue taken from some 17 patients with early-stage breast cancer. Before surgery, roughly 5-10 mL of whole blood was collected in EDTA tubes and processed within 2 hours. Ficoll-Paque centrifugation in SepMate-50 tubes was used to isolate peripheral blood mononuclear cells. PBMCs were cryopreserved in aliquots of roughly 1.9 to 4 million cells in 90% FBS with roughly 10% DMSO and kept in liquid nitrogen. The Qiagen AllPrep DNA/RNA Mini kit was used for genomic DNA extraction. Each sample was amplified as two independent genomic DNA replicates: about 0.54 ug for blood and about 1.4 ug for tumor or normal breast. Following the manufacturer's instructions, the ImmunoSeq Intro kit was used to carry out TCRB sequencing on genomic DNA. Multiplex PCR was run for around 33 cycles using proprietary primers and spike-in control sequences for absolute quantification. Single-end 150-bp reads were used to sequence an 87-bp fragment covering the CDR3 and the flanking V and J genes. Seven samples, with two replicates for each sample, were multiplexed per lane of an Illumina MiSeq using version 3.0 chemistry. As for the authors' bioinformatics: Raw data were processed with the vendor's proprietary pipeline, and both replicates were merged into a single result per sample. Clonotypes were defined as productive rearrangements sharing the V-gene family, CDR3 amino acid sequence and J-gene segment. To compute clonality, the normalized Shannon entropy (Pielou evenness) of TCRB abundances was subtracted from 1. T cell density was estimated by dividing total templates by the number of input cells inferred from the DNA input amount. Total repertoire diversity and clonality were estimated with Recon using default parameters. Tumor-enriched clonotypes were defined as having over 0.1% abundance in tumor and at least 32-fold higher abundance than in normal breast. Not all clones reach the TCRdb copy of this immuneACCESS table, which keeps in-frame sequences only. Checked studies attribute under half of the gap to unresolved V genes and leave the rest unexplained. Clonal size and the V and J genes are those of that table, whereas D and trimming came from the DNA. The sample table contains over 40,000 clones; only one count was recorded for about 77% of them. 3% to 3.5% of the sample belongs to the ten largest clones.

The V gene is TRBV7-2 and the J gene is TRBJ2-2; the D gene is possibly TRBD2, with 5 bases matching. Sequenced sample: blood. The origin of this receptor is a person aged 35-49 years with breast cancer. The nucleotide sequence is TGTGCCAGCAGCTTAGATATGGTCGGCGGGACCGGGGAGCTGTTTTTT. The resulting protein is CASSLDMVGGTGELFF.